These 20 T cell receptor beta chains came from one sample sequenced in a study of shared clonotypes between healthy human individuals. The data were produced by immunoSEQ multiplex PCR, yet TCRdb's version contains in-frame clones alone and is incomplete. The profile covers fewer than 850,000 clones, with about two thirds appearing a single time and approximately 1.8% taken by the ten largest. Sequencing used memory CD4+ T cells sorted from blood. The subset: CD45RA-negative fraction. The receptors were sampled from a woman aged 25-40 years in good health.

The chain carries TRBV18 and TRBJ1-4; 9 bases align to TRBD1. This CDR3 has 15 residues. Germline lookup yields CDR1 KGHSH and CDR2 LQKENI. Losses at the gene ends were 0 bases for V and 13 bases for J; bases not matched to a gene: 9. CDR3 sequence (DNA): TGTGCCAGCTCACCACCGACTACAGGGGGCGCGAGACTGTTTTTT. Encoded protein: CASSPPTTGGARLFF.

The V and J genes are TRBV11-2 and TRBJ2-3, with no clear D. This CDR3 comprises 12 residues. V shed 8 bases and J shed 0 bases, with 6 bases lying between them. The germline CDR1 and CDR2 sequences are SGHAT and FQNNGV. CDR3 sequence: CASGASTDTQYF. The CDR3 DNA reads TGTGCCAGCGGAGCTAGCACAGATACGCAGTATTTT. Looking up the rest from reference TRBV11-2 and TRBJ2-3 gives the full variable domain: EAGVAQSPRYKIIEKRQSVAFWCNPISGHATLYWYQQILGQGPKLLIQFQNNGVVDDSQLPKDRFSAERLKGVDSTLKIQPAKLEDSAVYLCASGASTDTQYFGPGTRLTVL.

This sequence joins TRBV6-5 and TRBJ1-2; 9 bases are a match to TRBD1. The trim removed 7 bases at V and 4 bases at J, leaving 10 bases unmatched. The CDR3 contains 15 residues. Per the germline V gene, CDR1 is MNHEY and CDR2 is SVGAGI. CDR3 in amino acids: CASNPGQGISYGYTF. In DNA, the CDR3 is TGTGCCAGCAATCCGGGACAGGGTATAAGCTATGGCTACACCTTC.

This clone showed up just a few times. The genes are TRBV6-5 and TRBJ2-5, with a tentative D call TRBD2 (5 bases). Germline CDR1 and CDR2: MNHEY and SVGAGI. The CDR3 covers 15 residues. V lost 0 bases to trimming and J lost 1 base, with 9 bases between them. The CDR3, as DNA: TGTGCCAGCAGTTACTCGTCCAGCGGCCAAGAGACCCAGTACTTC. It is translated as CASSYSSSGQETQYF.

The count of this clone is one. The chain carries TRBV19 and TRBJ1-2; 7 bases are shared with TRBD1. This CDR3 region has 15 residues. Germline V gene data show CDR1 as LNHDA and CDR2 as SQIVND (reference sequence). The junction had 9 bases not matched to a gene; V was cut back by 5 bases and J by 3 bases. DNA for the CDR3: TGTGCCAGTAGTGACGGAGGGGGCGCCCACTATGGCTACACCTTC. Its protein product is CASSDGGGAHYGYTF.

With respect to this clone: Within the sample, other DNA sequences also encode this same CDR3. The V call is TRBV7-8, the J call TRBJ1-5; no firm D call. The length of the CDR3 is 16 residues. V was cut by 3 bases and J by 0 bases, with 12 bases left in between. The germline CDR1 and CDR2 sequences are SGHVS and FQNEAQ. CDR3 sequence reads: CASSFRRGFSNQPQHF. CDR3 DNA: TGTGCCAGCAGCTTTCGCCGGGGTTTTAGCAATCAGCCCCAGCATTTT.

In its sample, this clone was seen a few times. The chain combines TRBV2 with TRBJ2-1, with D perhaps given as TRBD1 or TRBD2 (5 bases each). CDR1 and CDR2 (germline): SNHLY, FYNNEI. The CDR3 is 14 residues long. V gave up 2 bases and J gave up 8 bases, with 13 bases separating them. In nucleotides, the CDR3 is TGTGCCAGCAGTGAATATGTTACGGGGCATGAGCAGTTCTTC. Translating gives CASSEYVTGHEQFF. Full variable domain (rest looked up from reference TRBV2 and TRBJ2-1): EPEVTQTPSHQVTQMGQEVILRCVPISNHLYFYWYRQILGQKVEFLVSFYNNEISEKSEIFDDQFSVERPDGSNFTLKIRSTKLEDSAMYFCASSEYVTGHEQFFGPGTRLTVL.

J is TRBJ2-1 and V is TRBV11-2; 13 nucleotides match TRBD2. Germline V CDR1 and CDR2: SGHAT, FQNNGV. The CDR3 has 15 amino acids. V shed 4 bases, J shed 7 bases, and the junction held 4 bases outside the gene matches. CDR3 region: CASSSPGLAGNEQFF. The CDR3 DNA is TGTGCCAGCAGCTCCCCGGGACTAGCGGGGAATGAGCAGTTCTTC.

The sample holds many counts of this clone. The chain uses TRBV6-1 and TRBJ2-1, with a tentative D call TRBD2 (6 bases). Germline assignment: CDR1 MNHNS and CDR2 SASEGT. There are 14 residues in the CDR3. V lost 6 bases and J 10 bases, leaving 19 bases between the germline ends. As DNA, the CDR3 is TGTGCCAGCAGGACGGGCGGGACGGTGATAGAGCAGTTCTTC. It yields the protein CASRTGGTVIEQFF.

This chain connects TRBV6-6 to TRBJ2-1; D gene ambiguous. CDR1 is MNHNY and CDR2 is SVGAGI in the germline V gene (reference sequence). This CDR3 is built from 14 residues. Trimming removed 4 bases at V and 6 bases at J, with 13 bases between. The CDR3 bases are TGTGCCAGCAGTTCCTCTGGGCCCCTCAATGAGCAGTTCTTC. Translation gives CASSSSGPLNEQFF.

The genes are TRBV7-9 and TRBJ2-1; 9 nucleotides agree with TRBD2. The CDR3 is 16 amino acids. Per germline, CDR1 SEHNR and CDR2 FQNEAQ (reference sequence). Trimming cost V 5 bases and J 9 bases; bases outside gene matches: 14. The CDR3 DNA sequence: TGTGCCAGCAGCCCCGGGACTAGCTTATCCACAAGTGAGCAGTTCTTC. This encodes CASSPGTSLSTSEQFF.

The chain combines TRBV6-5 with TRBJ2-1; D is possibly TRBD1 (6 bases). Germline loops: CDR1 MNHEY, CDR2 SVGAGI. Trimming took 2 bases from V and 5 from J, leaving 10 bases between them. The CDR3 is 14 residues long. The CDR3 DNA reads TGTGCCAGCAGTTACCAGTGGGGGCACAATGAGCAGTTCTTC. As protein: CASSYQWGHNEQFF.

Worth noting for this clone: Other DNA sequences in the sample encode the same CDR3. The chain is built from TRBV28 and TRBJ1-5; no reliable D call. Trimming took off 2 bases at V and 0 bases at J, with 5 bases between the two ends. This CDR3 has 14 residues. Looked up from germline, CDR1 is MDHEN and CDR2 is SYDVKM. CDR3 nucleotides: TGTGCCAGCAGTTTACGTTATAGCAATCAGCCCCAGCATTTT. This sequence encodes CASSLRYSNQPQHF.

V gene TRBV7-2 combines with J gene TRBJ1-2, with D unclear. The germline CDR1 and CDR2 sequences are SGHTA and FQGNSA. The CDR3 is 14 amino acids. The ends were cut back, 1 base at V and 4 bases at J, with 10 bases in the middle. CDR3 region: CASSLVSGLYGYTF. The CDR3 DNA follows: TGTGCCAGCAGCTTAGTTTCCGGGCTCTATGGCTACACCTTC.

This chain connects TRBV4-2 to TRBJ2-1; D tentatively reads TRBD1 or TRBD2 (5 bases each). CDR1 and CDR2 (germline): LGHNA, YNFKEQ. The CDR3 consists of 15 residues. The V end was cut by 0 bases, the J end by 9 bases, with 15 bases between. The CDR3 loop reads CASSQERGPRGEQFF. The CDR3 DNA reads as TGTGCCAGCAGCCAAGAAAGGGGACCAAGGGGTGAGCAGTTCTTC.

This rearrangement joins TRBV5-1 to TRBJ1-1; maybe TRBD1 (6 bases). CDR1 SGHRS and CDR2 YFSETQ come from the germline V gene. V was shortened by 3 bases and J by 0 bases, with 12 bases between the two germline ends. The CDR3 consists of 15 residues. The CDR3 DNA follows: TGCGCCAGCAGCTCCCTGGGGGACATGAACACTGAAGCTTTCTTT. Amino acid sequence: CASSSLGDMNTEAFF.

Comment on this clone: Other DNA sequences within the sample encode an identical CDR3. The chain combines TRBV15 with TRBJ2-7; D remains ambiguous. Germline CDR1 is LNHNV and CDR2 is YYDKDF (reference sequence). Trimming left V 0 bases short and J 7 bases short, with 10 bases between. The CDR3 consists of 13 residues. In DNA form, the CDR3 reads TGTGCCACCAGCAGAGATCCCCTCCGTGAGCAGTACTTC. It codes for CATSRDPLREQYF.

V and J are TRBV6-5 and TRBJ1-1; D may be TRBD1 (6 bases). The CDR3 totals 15 residues. The V end lost 0 bases, the J end lost 6 bases, and 14 bases lay between the germline ends. The germline V gene has CDR1 MNHEY and CDR2 SVGAGI. DNA of the CDR3: TGTGCCAGCAGTTACTCGGGGAACAGGGTCCCTGAAGCTTTCTTT. It codes for CASSYSGNRVPEAFF.

The rearrangement uses TRBV6-6 and TRBJ2-7, with D maybe TRBD1 (6 bases). The V and J ends lost 10 bases and 6 bases respectively, with 19 bases between them. Germline CDR1 is MNHNY and CDR2 is SVGAGI (reference sequence). The CDR3 extends over 13 amino acids. CDR3 in amino acids: CATKQPQGSEQYF. DNA for the CDR3: TGTGCCACCAAACAACCACAGGGTTCCGAGCAGTACTTC.

The V call is TRBV6-1, the J call TRBJ2-7; 7 positions match TRBD1. With V trimmed by 1 base and J by 2 bases, 5 bases remained unmatched. This CDR3 contains 15 residues. Germline assignment: CDR1 MNHNS and CDR2 SASEGT. CDR3 sequence reads: CASSEGTGIPYEQYF. The DNA for the CDR3 is TGTGCCAGCAGTGAAGGGACAGGAATCCCCTACGAGCAGTACTTC.